Below are 3 T cell receptor beta chains sequenced from a single sample in a study of cytomegalovirus exposure and HLA in healthy donors. The PCR made use of 60 Vbeta and 13 Jbeta primers. TCRdb's table, derived via immunoSEQ multiplex PCR, lists solely in-frame clones and lacks some. This sample contains approximately 46,000 clones. The sequenced sample was PBMCs. These receptors originate from a male donor in good health and CMV-seronegative.

This chain links TRBV11-2 with TRBJ2-7; the match to TRBD2 covers 14 bases. In germline, CDR1 is SGHAT, CDR2 FQNNGV. J lost 5 bases, V lost 1 base, and 4 bases had no gene match. The CDR3 consists of 16 residues. The CDR3 protein is CASSLGSGLAGDEQYF. DNA of the CDR3: TGTGCCAGCAGCTTAGGGTCGGGACTAGCGGGAGACGAGCAGTACTTC. Full variable domain (rest looked up from reference TRBV11-2 and TRBJ2-7): EAGVAQSPRYKIIEKRQSVAFWCNPISGHATLYWYQQILGQGPKLLIQFQNNGVVDDSQLPKDRFSAERLKGVDSTLKIQPAKLEDSAVYLCASSLGSGLAGDEQYFGPGTRLTVT.

V gene TRBV6-1 combines with J gene TRBJ2-1, with 10 bases matching TRBD2. The CDR3 is made up of 14 amino acids. Trimming removed 9 bases from V and 6 bases from J; junction bases left unmatched: 8. The germline V gene encodes CDR1 MNHNS and CDR2 SASEGT. Here the CDR3 DNA reads TGTGCCAGTGAACTAGCGGGATTTACCAATGAGCAGTTCTTC. Translating gives CASELAGFTNEQFF.

This sequence joins TRBV5-4 and TRBJ2-5, with D maybe TRBD2 (6 bases). V was trimmed by 0 bases and J by 0 bases, leaving 15 bases between them. The CDR3 runs 17 residues. CDR1 is SGHNT, CDR2 YYREEE, per germline (reference sequence). The CDR3 is CASSLGPPGDYQETQYF. CDR3 nucleotides: TGTGCCAGCAGCTTGGGTCCACCGGGGGATTACCAAGAGACCCAGTACTTC.